A selection of T cell receptor beta chains follows, all from one sample in a study of naive and memory T cell subsets. Each CDR3 protein gets one entry after TCRdb re-called the UMI-ligation and nested PCR reads with MiXCR. The table shows about 85,000 distinct CDR3 sequences, with 10% to 15% occurring only once. Specimen: central memory CD4+ T cells from blood. The origin of the receptors is a human donor in good health. CDR3s include the opening cysteine and the closing phenylalanine or tryptophan. Fields, in order: clone size, D gene, V gene, J gene, CDR3 DNA, CDR3 protein. A D gene is named only where the DNA matches it firmly. Part of the rows lack a size; the others show once, few, many or a class for expanded clones.

.,TRBD1,TRBV12-3/TRBV12-4,TRBJ2-1,TGTGCCAGCAGCCAAGACAGGGGGCGCGGTATCAGTAATGAGCAGTTCTTC,CASSQDRGRGISNEQFF
.,TRBD2,TRBV7-8,TRBJ2-7,TGTGCCAGCAGCTTAGGGGGCGGGAGCCCCCGCTACGAGCAGTACTTC,CASSLGGGSPRYEQYF
.,TRBD2,TRBV2,TRBJ2-1,TGTGCCAGCAGTGAGGGCGGGAGGGCTAACAATGAGCAGTTCTTC,CASSEGGRANNEQFF
few,.,TRBV24-1,TRBJ2-1,TGTGCCACCAGTGATTCCGTAGGTTACAATGAGCAGTTCTTC,CATSDSVGYNEQFF
medium-sized,.,TRBV2,TRBJ1-5,TGTGCCAGCAGTCGGTCGGCTGGGGATCAGCCCCAGCATTTT,CASSRSAGDQPQHF
few,.,TRBV2,TRBJ1-1,TGTGCCAGCAGTGTCATAGGGTTGGCTGAAGCTTTCTTT,CASSVIGLAEAFF
few,TRBD1,TRBV6-1,TRBJ1-6,TGTGCCAGCATCCTTCAGGGGGTCTCCTATAATTCACCCCTCCACTTT,CASILQGVSYNSPLHF
.,TRBD1,TRBV5-5,TRBJ1-1,TGTGCCAGCAGCGGGACAGGGCAGAGGACTGAAGCTTTCTTT,CASSGTGQRTEAFF
.,.,TRBV4-2,TRBJ2-1,TGTGCCAGCAGCCGGTCGGACAGTAGGGATGAGCAGTTCTTC,CASSRSDSRDEQFF
.,.,TRBV7-8,TRBJ2-1,TGTGCCAGCGCCGGCGGGATCGTCGGCAATGAGCAGTTCTTC,CASAGGIVGNEQFF
few,TRBD1,TRBV29-1,TRBJ2-7,TGCAGCGTAAAAAAACCGGGACAGGGGGCTTACGAGCAGTACTTC,CSVKKPGQGAYEQYF
few,.,TRBV20-1,TRBJ2-7,TGCAGTGCTAGAGCGAGAACTAGTCGGTACGAGCAGTACTTC,CSARARTSRYEQYF
many,.,TRBV18,TRBJ1-1,TGTGCCAGCTCACTTAACAGGATTATGAACACTGAAGCTTTCTTT,CASSLNRIMNTEAFF
.,.,TRBV7-2,TRBJ2-2,TGTGCCAGCAGCTTATGGGCAGGGGCGAACACCGGGGAGCTGTTTTTT,CASSLWAGANTGELFF
many,TRBD1,TRBV29-1,TRBJ1-3,TGCAGCGTCCAAGGACAGGGGAACACCATATATTTT,CSVQGQGNTIYF
few,.,TRBV3-1,TRBJ2-5,TGTGCCAGCAGCAGGGGGTGGGGCCAAGAGACCCAGTACTTC,CASSRGWGQETQYF
few,TRBD2,TRBV7-9,TRBJ2-4,TGTGCCAGCAGCGCAAATGGCGGGAGGTCGAACATTCAGTACTTC,CASSANGGRSNIQYF
.,.,TRBV19,TRBJ2-1,TGTGCCAGTAGTGGCAGTTACGCCTACAATGAGCAGTTCTTC,CASSGSYAYNEQFF
few,.,TRBV7-9,TRBJ2-7,TGTGCCAGCAGCGAAACAGGGTCCTACTACGAGCAGTACTTC,CASSETGSYYEQYF
.,.,TRBV6-1,TRBJ1-5,TGTGCCAGCAGTGACGAGATACAAGGAAATCAGCCCCAGCATTTT,CASSDEIQGNQPQHF
many,.,TRBV11-3,TRBJ2-2,TGTGCCAGCAGCTTGCAGGGGAACACCGGGGAGCTGTTTTTT,CASSLQGNTGELFF
.,.,TRBV7-9,TRBJ1-1,TGTGCCAGCAGCTTAAACGGCTTGAACACTGAAGCTTTCTTT,CASSLNGLNTEAFF
.,.,TRBV20-1,TRBJ1-4,TGCAGTGCTAGAGGGGCAGGGGCTAATGAAAAACTGTTTTTT,CSARGAGANEKLFF
many,TRBD2,TRBV7-2,TRBJ2-1,TGTGCCAGCAGCCTGTACCAACTAGCGGGCTCCGCCTACAATGAGCAGTTCTTC,CASSLYQLAGSAYNEQFF
many,.,TRBV29-1,TRBJ2-3,TGCAGCGTTGGAAGGGAGTCTACCCGCACAGATACGCAGTATTTT,CSVGRESTRTDTQYF